This entry lists 12 T cell receptor beta chains sequenced from one sample in a study of cytotoxic CD8 clonotypes in ibrutinib-treated CLL. Data came from immunoSEQ multiplex PCR; TCRdb stores just in-frame clones and leaves some out. The sample lists 150,000 to 250,000 clones; around 70% were seen once. This material consisted of PBMCs, taken after 24 months of ibrutinib treatment. Receptors originate from a human donor with chronic lymphocytic leukemia.

V is TRBV30 and J is TRBJ2-7, with TRBD2 matching over 8 bases. The CDR3 length is 12 residues. J lost 3 bases, V lost 2 bases, and 0 bases had no gene match. Germline CDR1 is GTSNPN and CDR2 is SVGIG (reference sequence). The CDR3 region has the DNA TGTGCCTGGAGTCTAGCGGGCTACGAGCAGTACTTC. Protein product: CAWSLAGYEQYF.

This clone was found a few times. The rearrangement uses TRBV7-9 and TRBJ1-1; D might be TRBD1 (5 bases). The ends were cut back, 5 bases at V and 4 bases at J, with 14 bases in the middle. This CDR3 region has 14 residues. The germline V gene has CDR1 SEHNR and CDR2 FQNEAQ (reference sequence). The CDR3 coding sequence is TGTGCCAGCAGCCCCTGGGGGGTGGGCACTGAAGCTTTCTTT. Residues: CASSPWGVGTEAFF.

This clone was seen a handful of times. The V call is TRBV18, the J call TRBJ1-1; 7 bases fit TRBD1. The CDR3 sequence is 13 residues long. With 2 bases clipped from V and 10 bases from J, the junction kept 7 bases outside the gene matches. The germline CDR1 and CDR2 sequences are KGHSH and LQKENI. CDR3 residues: CASSPEARGAAFF. The CDR3 nucleotides read TGTGCCAGCTCACCAGAAGCCAGGGGGGCAGCTTTCTTT. Full variable domain (rest looked up from reference TRBV18 and TRBJ1-1): NAGVMQNPRHLVRRRGQEARLRCSPMKGHSHVYWYRQLPEEGLKFMVYLQKENIIDESGMPKERFSAEFPKEGPSILRIQQVVRGDSAAYFCASSPEARGAAFFGQGTRLTVV.

This rearrangement joins TRBV18 to TRBJ2-3, with 12 bases lining up with TRBD2. The CDR3 has 20 amino acids. The J segment lost 4 bases and the V segment lost 5 bases, leaving 19 bases of the junction unmatched. CDR1 is KGHSH and CDR2 is LQKENI in the germline V gene. CDR3 sequence (DNA): TGTGCCAGCTCAGCCACGAGACTAGCGGGAGACGGTCGATCCCCAGATACGCAGTATTTT. Protein product: CASSATRLAGDGRSPDTQYF. The variable domain in full, completed from reference TRBV18 and TRBJ2-3, reads NAGVMQNPRHLVRRRGQEARLRCSPMKGHSHVYWYRQLPEEGLKFMVYLQKENIIDESGMPKERFSAEFPKEGPSILRIQQVVRGDSAAYFCASSATRLAGDGRSPDTQYFGPGTRLTVL.

The genes are TRBV6-5 and TRBJ2-1; 13 bases are shared with TRBD2. The V and J ends lost 6 bases and 8 bases, in that order; junction bases with no gene match: 7. The CDR3 length is 15 residues. Looked up from germline, CDR1 is MNHEY and CDR2 is SVGAGI. The CDR3 spells CASRPGLAGEHEQFF. Written as DNA, the CDR3 is TGTGCCAGCAGGCCCGGACTAGCGGGAGAACATGAGCAGTTCTTC.

This clone has just a few counts. The J gene is TRBJ1-5, the V gene TRBV28; D gene ambiguous. Trimming cost V 7 bases and J 0 bases, with 7 bases left between them. Germline CDR1 reads MDHEN; CDR2 reads SYDVKM. This CDR3 is 13 amino acids long. The CDR3 DNA follows: TGTGCCAGCACCCTCCCTAGCAATCAGCCCCAGCATTTT. Translating it yields CASTLPSNQPQHF. The whole variable domain, remainder taken from reference TRBV28 and TRBJ1-5, is DVKVTQSSRYLVKRTGEKVFLECVQDMDHENMFWYRQDPGLGLRLIYFSYDVKMKEKGDIPEGYSVSREKKERFSLILESASTNQTSMYLCASTLPSNQPQHFGDGTRLSIL.

With respect to this clone: The sample holds other DNA sequences that translate to the same CDR3. The chain recombines TRBV25-1 with TRBJ1-1; D possibly corresponds to TRBD1 (5 bases). The germline V gene has CDR1 MGHDK and CDR2 SYGVNS. The V end lost 2 bases, the J end lost 5 bases, and 12 bases lay between the germline ends. This CDR3 has 14 residues. DNA for the CDR3: TGTGCCAGCAGTGAAGGGCAGGGAAGAACTGAAGCTTTCTTT. Encoded protein: CASSEGQGRTEAFF.

The rearrangement links TRBV4-1 to TRBJ2-7, with D perhaps matching TRBD2 (6 bases). Germline assignment: CDR1 MGHRA and CDR2 YSYEKL. The CDR3 has 16 amino acids. Trimming pared 1 base from V and 1 base from J, leaving 14 bases between. CDR3 amino acids: CASSQVYFGGSYEQYF. The CDR3 DNA follows: TGCGCCAGCAGCCAAGTGTATTTCGGGGGTTCCTACGAGCAGTACTTC.

This chain joins TRBV6-5 and TRBJ2-7; 8 bases fit TRBD2. The CDR3 length is 15 residues. The V gene's germline CDR1 is MNHEY and CDR2 SVGAGI. After removal of 1 base from V and 3 bases from J, the junction contained 5 bases not matched to a gene. The CDR3 loop is CASSYLPGLGYEQYF. In DNA form, the CDR3 reads TGTGCCAGCAGTTACTTACCGGGACTAGGCTACGAGCAGTACTTC.

The rearrangement links TRBV18 to TRBJ2-5; tentatively, D is TRBD1 or TRBD2 (5 bases each). CDR3 length: 13 amino acids. With 5 bases removed from V and 2 bases from J, the gap between germline ends came to 9 bases. The germline V gene has CDR1 KGHSH and CDR2 LQKENI. The CDR3 loop is CASSWGFQETQYF. The CDR3 DNA is TGTGCCAGCTCATGGGGGTTTCAAGAGACCCAGTACTTC.

V is TRBV6-5 and J is TRBJ2-7; 7 bases align to TRBD2. CDR3 length: 13 amino acids. Unmatched junction bases numbered 11, after V lost 4 bases and J lost 11 bases. Germline V gene lookup returns CDR1 MNHEY and CDR2 SVGAGI. DNA of the CDR3: TGTGCCAGCAGTTCGTGGGAGGGAGATATTAAGTACTTC. Amino acid sequence: CASSSWEGDIKYF.

The chain uses TRBV4-2 and TRBJ2-1; TRBD2 is a possible D gene (5 bases). Trimming stripped 2 bases from V and 4 bases from J, with 21 bases between. From germline, CDR1 is LGHNA and CDR2 YNFKEQ. The CDR3 covers 18 residues. The CDR3 loop reads CASSQIHGLPTEYNEQFF. CDR3 coding DNA: TGTGCCAGCAGCCAAATTCACGGACTGCCCACGGAATACAATGAGCAGTTCTTC.